This TCR beta chain was sequenced in a study of control samples from healthy donors and cancer patients. Produced via immunoSEQ multiplex PCR; TCRdb's table is partial and in-frame only. The repertoire holds around 95,000 clones, with roughly 90% as singletons. The CDR3 consists of 16 residues. Germline V CDR1 and CDR2: MRHNA, SNTAGT. With 3 bases removed from V and 1 base from J, the gap between germline ends came to 15 bases. The receptor was derived from a woman between 45 and 60 years old in good health. Input material: blood. The chain carries TRBV6-4 and TRBJ2-5, with a weak D call TRBD1 (7 bases). The CDR3 is CASSETGDSGQETQYF. In DNA, the CDR3 is TGTGCCAGCAGTGAAACAGGGGACTCCGGCCAAGAGACCCAGTACTTC.